The 10 T cell receptor beta chains below come from one sample, sequenced in a study of cytomegalovirus exposure and HLA in healthy donors. The PCR was carried out with 60 Vbeta primers and 13 Jbeta primers. The protocol was immunoSEQ multiplex PCR, while the TCRdb copy is restricted to in-frame clones and leaves out a portion. The table has approximately 190,000 clones, approximately 70% seen once. Material: PBMCs. The receptors here all came from a woman in her 30s in good health and CMV-seronegative.

The chain links TRBV18 to TRBJ2-7; weak D call: TRBD2 (5 bases). V lost 2 bases to trimming and J lost 5 bases, with 19 bases between them. This CDR3 contains 16 residues. Germline V gene sequence: CDR1 KGHSH, CDR2 LQKENI. In DNA, the CDR3 is TGTGCCAGCTCACCATCGGTAGCGTTTCTCCTTGACGAGCAGTACTTC. This sequence encodes CASSPSVAFLLDEQYF.

This rearrangement joins TRBV7-9 to TRBJ2-3; the match to TRBD2 covers 7 bases. Trimming cost V 3 bases and J 3 bases; bases outside gene matches: 6. The length of the CDR3 is 15 residues. Per germline, CDR1 SEHNR and CDR2 FQNEAQ (reference sequence). The CDR3 is CASSLSSGITDTQYF. In DNA form, the CDR3 reads TGTGCCAGCAGCTTGTCCAGCGGGATAACAGATACGCAGTATTTT.

The chain is built from TRBV29-1 and TRBJ1-2; D may be TRBD1 (6 bases). V lost 7 bases to trimming and J lost 2 bases, with 11 bases between them. The CDR3 has 12 residues. Germline V CDR1 and CDR2: SQVTM, ANQGSEA. CDR3 DNA sequence: TGCAGCGCCTTTACAGGGAACTATGGCTACACCTTC. This sequence encodes CSAFTGNYGYTF.

The gene calls are TRBV7-6 and TRBJ2-7; a possible D gene is TRBD1 (7 bases). V was cut by 5 bases and J by 7 bases, with 21 bases left in between. The CDR3 is 15 amino acids. Germline V gene data show CDR1 as SGHVS and CDR2 as FNYEAQ. CDR3 DNA: TGTGCCAGCAGCGGTCAGGGGGGTGGGGTGGGGGAGCAGTACTTC. Translation: CASSGQGGGVGEQYF.

The V and J genes are TRBV7-2 and TRBJ2-7; unclear D gene. The germline CDR1 and CDR2 sequences are SGHTA and FQGNSA. With 4 bases removed from V and 0 bases from J, the gap between germline ends came to 10 bases. CDR3 length equals 14 residues. The CDR3 sequence is CASSSALSSYEQYF. In nucleotides, the CDR3 is TGTGCCAGCAGCTCCGCCCTCAGCTCCTACGAGCAGTACTTC.

CDR3 sequence (DNA): TGTGCCAGCAGTGAGTATGCGGGAACTTCGGCAGAGACCCAGTACTTC. This encodes CASSEYAGTSAETQYF. The chain links TRBV6-1 to TRBJ2-5; a weak D match, TRBD2 (6 bases). Germline CDR1 and CDR2: MNHNS and SASEGT. V was cut by 3 bases and J by 4 bases, with 18 bases left in between. This CDR3 contains 16 residues.

The chain joins TRBV6-1 to TRBJ2-5, with TRBD2 matching 16 bases. Germline trimming cut 0 bases from V and 0 bases from J; bases unmatched to any gene: 10. This CDR3 contains 21 residues. The germline V gene encodes CDR1 MNHNS and CDR2 SASEGT. The chain's CDR3 is CASSEAGTSGGAPNHQETQYF. The CDR3 nucleotides read TGTGCCAGCAGTGAAGCGGGGACTAGCGGGGGGGCACCTAACCACCAAGAGACCCAGTACTTC.

The chain joins TRBV27 to TRBJ2-1; D is undetermined. The CDR3 runs 15 residues. The germline CDR1 and CDR2 sequences are MNHEY and SMNVEV (reference sequence). V was shortened by 2 bases and J by 3 bases, with 11 bases between the two germline ends. The CDR3 nucleotides are TGTGCCAGCAGTTTAGGGCAGATCCGCTACAATGAGCAGTTCTTC. The encoded protein is CASSLGQIRYNEQFF.

The chain carries TRBV15 and TRBJ2-2, with TRBD2 as a possible D gene (5 bases). Germline V gives CDR1 LNHNV, CDR2 YYDKDF (reference sequence). V was shortened by 4 bases and J by 7 bases, with 13 bases between the two germline ends. The CDR3 totals 14 residues. CDR3 nucleotides: TGTGCCACCAGCAACGGACTCTGGGGCGGGGAGCTGTTTTTT. This sequence encodes CATSNGLWGGELFF.

The chain links TRBV5-5 to TRBJ2-5; D may be TRBD1 (6 bases). Germline V lookup: CDR1 SGHKS, CDR2 YYEKEE (reference sequence). CDR3 length equals 15 residues. Trimming took 1 base from V and 5 from J, leaving 15 bases between them. CDR3 in DNA: TGTGCCAGCAGCTTGTTAACAGGGTCCAGGGAGACCCAGTACTTC. Protein: CASSLLTGSRETQYF.